This T cell receptor beta chain was observed in a study of response to subunit inactivated influenza vaccine. In this sample, this clonotype turned up a few times. Its antigen remains unidentified. Regarding the study as a whole: The authors suggested that few new T cells are recruited per seasonal influenza vaccination.

One entry per CDR3 protein results from TCRdb running MiXCR on the RT-PCR reads. The sample holds about 480,000 distinct CDR3 sequences, about 25% seen once. There are 15 residues in the CDR3. Germline assignment: CDR1 MNHEY and CDR2 SMNVEV (reference sequence). Trimming at V came to 9 bases and at J to 9 bases, leaving 16 bases not matched to a gene. This clonotype was sampled from a man over 45 who received an inactivated influenza vaccine. The rearrangement uses TRBV27 and TRBJ2-1; 8 positions agree with TRBD2. The sample was CD4+ T cells sorted from PBMCs, taken 4 to 6 days after vaccination. The CDR3 bases are TGTGCCAGTAAACCGGGACTAGGTCCGTGGGGTGAGCAGTTCTTC. This codes for CASKPGLGPWGEQFF.